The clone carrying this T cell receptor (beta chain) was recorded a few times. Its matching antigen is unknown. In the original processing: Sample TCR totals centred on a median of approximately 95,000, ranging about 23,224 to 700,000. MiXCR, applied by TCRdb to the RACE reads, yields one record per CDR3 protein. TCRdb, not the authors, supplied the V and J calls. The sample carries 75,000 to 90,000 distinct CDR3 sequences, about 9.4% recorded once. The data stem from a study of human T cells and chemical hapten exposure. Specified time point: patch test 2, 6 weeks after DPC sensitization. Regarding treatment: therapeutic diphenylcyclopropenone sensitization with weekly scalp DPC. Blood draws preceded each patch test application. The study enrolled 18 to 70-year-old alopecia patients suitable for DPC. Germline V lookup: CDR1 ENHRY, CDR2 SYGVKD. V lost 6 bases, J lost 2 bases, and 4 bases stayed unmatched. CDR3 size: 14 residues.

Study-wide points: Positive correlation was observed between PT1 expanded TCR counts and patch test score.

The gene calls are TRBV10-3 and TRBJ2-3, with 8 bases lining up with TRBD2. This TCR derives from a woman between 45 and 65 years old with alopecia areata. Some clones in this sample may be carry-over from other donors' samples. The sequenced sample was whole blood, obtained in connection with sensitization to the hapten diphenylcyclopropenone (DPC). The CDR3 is CAIRLAELTDTQYF. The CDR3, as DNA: TGTGCCATCAGACTAGCGGAACTCACAGATACGCAGTATTTT.